A single sample gave rise to the 26 T cell receptor beta chains below, sequenced in a study of blood T cells in healthy people across ages. For the second PCR, which ran for about 6 to 11 cycles, a sample-barcoded 5' primer and a J-beta primer mix were used. One entry per CDR3 protein, called by TCRdb with MiXCR from the 5' RACE reads. The sample consists of about 780,000 distinct CDR3 sequences, approximately 67% of them appearing once. The sample taken for sequencing was blood. Receptor source: a man aged 25 to 40 in good health.

A word on this clonotype: Compared with germline, one end of the junction differs, possibly owing to a read error. The V gene is TRBV4-3, the J gene TRBJ2-5; D call uncertain. The end of the DNA is better explained by TRBJ2-7, so the J call may be wrong. CDR1 is LGHNA, CDR2 YSLEER, per germline. The CDR3 is 15 residues long. The CDR3 bases are TGCACCAGCAGCCAAGAGGCCCGGGTAACCTACGAGCAGTACTTC. Translating gives CTSSQEARVTYEQYF.

The V gene is TRBV20-1, the J gene TRBJ2-1; D may be TRBD1 or TRBD2 (7 bases each). Trimming removed 6 bases at V and 4 bases at J, with 16 bases between. The CDR3 runs 14 residues. Germline V gives CDR1 DFQATT, CDR2 SNEGSKA (reference sequence). CDR3 nucleotides: TGCAGTGCCAGGGGGGGGGCCCTTTACAATGAGCAGTTCTTC. Protein: CSARGGALYNEQFF.

This clonotype was seen more than once but under ten times. The chain joins TRBV6-5 to TRBJ2-7; 7 bases are a match to TRBD1. CDR3 size: 16 residues. Trimming took 2 bases from V and 1 from J; bases not matched to a gene: 8. The germline V gene has CDR1 MNHEY and CDR2 SVGAGI. This CDR3 is CASSYGDSRGSYEQYF. The CDR3 nucleotides are TGTGCCAGCAGTTACGGGGACAGTCGTGGGTCCTACGAGCAGTACTTC.

J is TRBJ2-2 and V is TRBV20-1; TRBD2 agrees at 8 bases. The CDR3 runs 15 residues. V dropped 6 bases and J dropped 7; count of bases not matched to a gene: 13. From germline, CDR1 is DFQATT and CDR2 SNEGSKA (reference sequence). DNA for the CDR3: TGCAGTGCCCCCGTTAGCGGGGCTAGTGGCGGGGAGCTGTTTTTT. This codes for CSAPVSGASGGELFF.

This chain joins TRBV12-3 or TRBV12-4 and TRBJ1-2, with D possibly being TRBD1 (5 bases). The CDR3 spans 14 residues. Trimming stripped 6 bases from V and 4 bases from J, with 15 bases between. The CDR3 sequence is CASRTARGIYGYTF. The DNA of the CDR3 is TGTGCCAGCAGAACTGCGCGGGGGATCTATGGCTACACCTTC.

This clonotype was found a few times. The V and J genes are TRBV4-3 and TRBJ2-3; D tentatively fits TRBD1 or TRBD2 (5 bases each). V lost 0 bases and J 2 bases, leaving 9 bases between the germline ends. Germline CDR1 reads LGHNA; CDR2 reads YSLEER. This CDR3 has 15 residues. The CDR3 nucleotides are TGCGCCAGCAGCCAAGATGGGGGATTCACAGATACGCAGTATTTT. Its protein is CASSQDGGFTDTQYF.

This clonotype has only a few counts. V is TRBV7-2 and J is TRBJ2-4; the match to TRBD2 covers 10 bases. The V segment lost 3 bases and the J segment 9 bases; nucleotides outside the gene matches: 8. Germline CDR1 and CDR2: SGHTA and FQGNSA. This CDR3 is 15 amino acids long. The CDR3 region has the DNA TGTGCCAGCAGCTTCAAAGCGGGGGGGAGGAGCATTCAGTACTTC. It codes for CASSFKAGGRSIQYF.

This chain connects TRBV4-3 to TRBJ2-3; D is perhaps TRBD2 (7 bases). CDR1 and CDR2 from the germline V gene are LGHNA and YSLEER. The CDR3 is made up of 13 amino acids. V lost 5 bases to trimming and J lost 5 bases, with 11 bases between them. CDR3 in amino acids: CASSGGAEDTQYF. The CDR3 nucleotides read TGCGCCAGCAGCGGGGGGGCCGAAGATACGCAGTATTTT.

The chain has TRBV2 and TRBJ2-7; 10 nucleotides agree with TRBD2. The CDR3 contains 16 residues. The germline gives CDR1 SNHLY, CDR2 FYNNEI. The ends lost 11 bases at V and 2 bases at J; junction bases unmatched: 15. The CDR3 nucleotides are TGTGCCGGATCCTCTTTCTTAGCGGGGGGCACCTACGAGCAGTACTTC. Amino acid sequence: CAGSSFLAGGTYEQYF. Combining the CDR3 with reference TRBV2 and TRBJ2-7 gives the whole variable domain EPEVTQTPSHQVTQMGQEVILRCVPISNHLYFYWYRQILGQKVEFLVSFYNNEISEKSEIFDDQFSVERPDGSNFTLKIRSTKLEDSAMYFCAGSSFLAGGTYEQYFGPGTRLTVT.

The rearrangement uses TRBV7-9 and TRBJ2-5; 9 nucleotides match TRBD1. Per the germline V gene, CDR1 is SEHNR and CDR2 is FQNEAQ (reference sequence). Losses at the gene ends were 3 bases for V and 0 bases for J; bases not matched to a gene: 2. This CDR3 has 15 amino acids. The CDR3 DNA follows: TGTGCCAGCAGCTTCGGGGACAGGGACCAAGAGACCCAGTACTTC. It encodes CASSFGDRDQETQYF. The entire variable domain, with the rest obtained from reference TRBV7-9 and TRBJ2-5, is as follows: DTGVSQNPRHKITKRGQNVTFRCDPISEHNRLYWYRQTLGQGPEFLTYFQNEAQLEKSRLLSDRFSAERPKGSFSTLEIQRTEQGDSAMYLCASSFGDRDQETQYFGPGTRLLVL.

The chain uses TRBV7-9 and TRBJ2-7; D ambiguous. CDR1 SEHNR and CDR2 FQNEAQ come from the germline V gene (reference sequence). The CDR3 is 14 residues long. V lost 0 bases to trimming and J lost 2 bases, with 8 bases between them. CDR3 sequence: CASSLAGSPYEQYF. CDR3 DNA: TGTGCCAGCAGCTTAGCGGGAAGCCCCTACGAGCAGTACTTC.

This clonotype was detected ten times or more. The V gene is TRBV24-1, the J gene TRBJ1-5, with 8 bases matching TRBD1. This CDR3 has 14 residues. In germline, CDR1 is KGHDR, CDR2 SFDVKD. Germline trimming cut 6 bases from V and 2 bases from J; bases unmatched to any gene: 2. The CDR3 spells CATSQGAGNQPQHF. The CDR3 DNA reads TGTGCCACCAGTCAGGGGGCCGGCAATCAGCCCCAGCATTTT.

The chain uses TRBV7-2 and TRBJ2-5; 8 nucleotides line up with TRBD1. The CDR3 runs to 16 residues. V lost 5 bases to trimming and J lost 3 bases; unmatched junction nucleotides: 11. Germline CDR1 reads SGHTA; CDR2 reads FQGNSA. Here the CDR3 reads CASSAVDRAVEETQYF. The CDR3 coding sequence is TGTGCCAGCAGCGCCGTGGACAGGGCGGTGGAAGAGACCCAGTACTTC.

This chain joins TRBV7-3 and TRBJ1-6; D gene ambiguous. The CDR3 sequence is 15 residues long. Trimming removed 2 bases from V and 7 bases from J, with 12 bases in between. Germline V gene lookup returns CDR1 SGHTA and CDR2 FQGTGA. The CDR3 bases are TGTGCCAGCAGCTTACATGGGTTGCGGAATTCACCCCTCCACTTT. It yields the protein CASSLHGLRNSPLHF.

This clonotype has a count of ten or more. This chain uses TRBV28 with TRBJ2-5; possibly TRBD2 for D (5 bases). With the DNA end fitting TRBJ2-3 better, the J assignment may be wrong. Germline V gene lookup returns CDR1 MDHEN and CDR2 SYDVKM. This CDR3 is built from 11 residues. CDR3 DNA sequence: TGTGCCAGCAGCTTAGAGGGTACGCAGTATTTT. It encodes CASSLEGTQYF.

This clonotype was detected once. The V and J genes are TRBV6-6 and TRBJ2-7; 7 bases are shared with TRBD1. The last part of the DNA fits TRBJ2-5 better; the J call may be wrong. The CDR3 spans 14 residues. In germline, CDR1 is MNHNY, CDR2 SVGAGI (reference sequence). CDR3 region: CASSDTGVQETQYF. The CDR3 DNA follows: TGTGCCAGCAGTGATACAGGGGTTCAAGAGACCCAGTACTTC.

The chain combines TRBV6-5 with TRBJ2-7, with D possibly called TRBD1 or TRBD2 (6 bases each). V lost 7 bases, J lost 0 bases, and 10 bases lay in between. Germline loops: CDR1 MNHEY, CDR2 SVGAGI. The CDR3 is 13 amino acids. The CDR3 nucleotides are TGTGCCAGCACGGGGGCCCTCTCCTACGAGCAGTACTTC. Amino acid sequence: CASTGALSYEQYF.

The rearrangement joins TRBV20-1 to TRBJ1-6; D is uncertain. This CDR3 has 15 residues. Germline V gene lookup returns CDR1 DFQATT and CDR2 SNEGSKA (reference sequence). The V and J ends lost 8 bases and 7 bases respectively, with 21 bases between them. The DNA for the CDR3 is TGCAGTTCGCTCGGAGCCGAACCCTGGAATTCACCCCTCCACTTT. Translated: CSSLGAEPWNSPLHF.

This chain connects TRBV11-2 to TRBJ2-7; D unresolved. From germline, CDR1 is SGHAT and CDR2 FQNNGV. Between the trimmed V and J ends, which lost 5 bases and 0 bases, there was a span of 17 bases. This CDR3 has 16 amino acids. CDR3 coding DNA: TGTGCCAGCAGCCCCGTCGCGCTACTCGACTCCTACGAGCAGTACTTC. The encoded protein is CASSPVALLDSYEQYF.

The chain combines TRBV3-1 with TRBJ1-2, with unresolved D. This CDR3 has 13 amino acids. Trimming took 5 bases from V and 7 from J, leaving 14 bases between them. Germline V gene sequence: CDR1 LGHDT, CDR2 YNNKEL (reference sequence). CDR3 amino acids: CASSREVSSGYTF. Written as DNA, the CDR3 is TGTGCCAGCAGCAGGGAGGTCTCGAGTGGCTACACCTTC.

The chain uses TRBV12-3 or TRBV12-4 and TRBJ1-6; 10 bases are a match to TRBD1. The V segment lost 6 bases and the J segment 9 bases; nucleotides outside the gene matches: 8. CDR3 length: 15 amino acids. The CDR3 sequence is CASRLRQGAASPLHF. CDR3 nucleotide sequence: TGTGCCAGCAGACTCAGACAGGGGGCGGCTTCACCCCTCCACTTT.

The V gene is TRBV7-6, the J gene TRBJ2-7; 8 bases align to TRBD2. The CDR3 length is 15 residues. With V trimmed by 5 bases and J by 3 bases, 9 bases remained unmatched. Germline CDR1 is SGHVS and CDR2 is FNYEAQ. CDR3 coding DNA: TGTGCCAGCAGCCCCACGGGAGGGGCCAGCTACGAGCAGTACTTC. Translated, it gives CASSPTGGASYEQYF.

This rearrangement joins TRBV7-2 to TRBJ1-2; D is ambiguous. This CDR3 contains 12 residues. Trimming removed 4 bases from V and 7 bases from J, with 10 bases in between. CDR1 SGHTA and CDR2 FQGNSA come from the germline V gene. This CDR3 reads CASSSSRSGYTF. CDR3 sequence (DNA): TGTGCCAGCAGCTCAAGCAGGAGTGGCTACACCTTC.

The V gene is TRBV9, the J gene TRBJ2-1; D could derive from TRBD1 or TRBD2 (6 bases each). Trimming removed 0 bases from V and 10 bases from J, with 14 bases in between. Germline V gene sequence: CDR1 SGDLS, CDR2 YYNGEE. The CDR3 runs 14 residues. The CDR3 spells CASSVGGGPREQFF. For the CDR3, the DNA is TGTGCCAGCAGCGTAGGAGGGGGGCCCAGGGAGCAGTTCTTC.

CDR3 nucleotides: TGCAGCCTCAGGACAGGGAGGTCGAGTGGCTACACCTTC. Amino acid sequence: CSLRTGRSSGYTF. The chain combines TRBV29-1 with TRBJ1-2; 8 bases match TRBD1. From germline, CDR1 is SQVTM and CDR2 ANQGSEA. J gave up 7 bases and V 8 bases, and 12 bases lay outside the gene matches. The CDR3 sequence is 13 residues long.

This rearrangement joins TRBV6-5 to TRBJ2-3; perhaps TRBD2 as D (6 bases). The ends were cut back, 5 bases at V and 6 bases at J, with 18 bases in the middle. Germline loops: CDR1 MNHEY, CDR2 SVGAGI. The CDR3 has 15 residues. The CDR3 here is CASSNGDFYTDTQYF. CDR3 coding DNA: TGTGCCAGCAGTAACGGGGACTTCTACACGGATACGCAGTATTTT.